The rows below give T cell receptor beta chains drawn from one sample of a study of blood T cell repertoires in COVID-19. Libraries were prepared by immunoSEQ multiplex PCR; TCRdb keeps only in-frame clonotypes and omits some of them. The data contain 220,000 or so clones, approximately 83% of them singletons. Sequenced: PBMCs or T cells enriched from blood (not recorded which). The receptors shown here come from a woman aged 40 to 50 with acute COVID-19. The CDR3 runs from the conserved cysteine through the conserved F or W. D genes are given only for firm matches. Only part of the rows carry a size: once, few, many, or a class if the clone is expanded.

cdr3_nt cdr3_aa clone_size j_call d_call v_call
TGTGCCAGCAGTGAACCAGGGGGCGGTCAGCCCCAGCATTTT CASSEPGGGQPQHF - TRBJ1-5 TRBD1 TRBV25-1
TGTGCCAGCAGCCCATCGGGAGATACGCAGTATTTT CASSPSGDTQYF few TRBJ2-3 - TRBV7-8
TGTGCCAGCAGTATGACACTCAACAGAGAAGCTTTCTTT CASSMTLNREAFF - TRBJ1-1 - TRBV28
TGTGCCAGCAGTTTAAAGGGACAGAGTAACTATGGCTACACCTTC CASSLKGQSNYGYTF - TRBJ1-2 TRBD1 TRBV27
TGTGCCAGCAGTCCCAGCGGGAGTGGGTCCTACGAGCAGTACTTC CASSPSGSGSYEQYF once TRBJ2-7 TRBD2 TRBV28
TGTGCCAGCAGCACCGGCGACAGGTTCGATCAGCCCCAGCATTTT CASSTGDRFDQPQHF - TRBJ1-5 - TRBV28
TGTGCCAGCAGTCAATCGGGACTACCCAATGAGCAGTTCTTC CASSQSGLPNEQFF - TRBJ2-1 TRBD2 TRBV27
TGTGCCAGCAGTCAGGGTCGCTTCGCAGACACTGAAGCTTTCTTT CASSQGRFADTEAFF - TRBJ1-1 - TRBV2
TGTGCCAGCAGTGAAGGGGACAGAAGCTATGGCTACACCTTC CASSEGDRSYGYTF - TRBJ1-2 TRBD1 TRBV6-1
TGTGCCAGCAGCTCATCACTATTTCGGGTTTCCCCGGGTGAAGCTTTCTTT CASSSSLFRVSPGEAFF once TRBJ1-1 - TRBV7-9
TGTGCCAGCAAAAGACAGGAGCCTAGCAATCAGCCCCAGCATTTT CASKRQEPSNQPQHF - TRBJ1-5 - TRBV6-5
TGTGCCAGCGACCGTGACAGCCAAGAGACCCAGTACTTC CASDRDSQETQYF - TRBJ2-5 - TRBV28
TGTGCCTGGAGTCCCACTCCAAATACGCAGTATTTT CAWSPTPNTQYF - TRBJ2-3 - TRBV30
TGTGCCAGCATGACCCGGTTTGGGGCGGACACCGGGGAGCTGTTTTTT CASMTRFGADTGELFF - TRBJ2-2 - TRBV27
TGTGCCAGCAGCCCTAGGACAGGGCCAGATACGCAGTATTTT CASSPRTGPDTQYF - TRBJ2-3 TRBD1 TRBV3-1/TRBV3-2
TGCGCCAGCAGCCAACAGGGGTACTATGGCTACACCTTC CASSQQGYYGYTF - TRBJ1-2 - TRBV4-1
TGTGCCATCACGGCCAACACCCTCGGGAATGAGCAGTTCTTC CAITANTLGNEQFF - TRBJ2-1 - TRBV10-3
TGTGCCACCAGTGACACATGGGGCCCAAACACCGGGGAGCTGTTTTTT CATSDTWGPNTGELFF - TRBJ2-2 - TRBV24-1
TGTGCCAGCAGCTTAGGAGCTTGGGCGGGAGGAGAGGACGAGCAGTACTTC CASSLGAWAGGEDEQYF - TRBJ2-7 TRBD2 TRBV7-9
TGCGCCAGCAGCTTTCGGGCGGGAGCCAATGAGCAGTTCTTC CASSFRAGANEQFF - TRBJ2-1 TRBD2 TRBV5-1
TGTGCCAGCAGTACTGGGCAGGGGTCTGGCTACACCTTC CASSTGQGSGYTF - TRBJ1-2 - TRBV2
TGCGCCAGCAGTGAAAGGAGGGACTCGTCCACCGGGGAGCTGTTTTTT CASSERRDSSTGELFF - TRBJ2-2 - TRBV10-1
TGCGCCAGCAGCGACGGGACTAGCGGGAATAATGAGCAGTTCTTC CASSDGTSGNNEQFF - TRBJ2-1 TRBD2 TRBV5-1
TGTGCCAGCAGCTTTGGACAGGCGAACACTGAAGCTTTCTTT CASSFGQANTEAFF - TRBJ1-1 TRBD1 TRBV7-8
TGTGCCAGCAGCCAAGATAGGGGGACTAGCGGGTTCTACGGGGAGCTGTTTTTT CASSQDRGTSGFYGELFF - TRBJ2-2 TRBD2 TRBV4-2
TGTGCCAGTAGTATCGAGGGATGGGGCACCGGGGAGCTGTTTTTT CASSIEGWGTGELFF - TRBJ2-2 - TRBV19
TGTGCCAGTAGTATCCGGGGGACAGGGGACGAAAAACTGTTTTTT CASSIRGTGDEKLFF - TRBJ1-4 TRBD1 TRBV19
TGTGCCAGCACCTATTCAGGGTATGAAAAACTGTTTTTT CASTYSGYEKLFF - TRBJ1-4 - TRBV12-3/TRBV12-4
TGTGCCAGCAGCTTATACGGGGACGAGCAGTACTTC CASSLYGDEQYF - TRBJ2-7 - TRBV7-3
TGTGCCTGGGCAGGGTTGGCTGGAAACACCATATATTTT CAWAGLAGNTIYF - TRBJ1-3 - TRBV30
TGTGCCAGCAGTTCCGACCCACCGGGACAGGCCAATCAGCCCCAGCATTTT CASSSDPPGQANQPQHF - TRBJ1-5 TRBD1 TRBV27
TGTGCCAGCAATTCCGGGGGGGGATTTGAGCAGTTCTTC CASNSGGGFEQFF - TRBJ2-1 TRBD2 TRBV11-1
TGTGCCAGCAGACGATACAGGGGCAACTCTGGAAACACCATATATTTT CASRRYRGNSGNTIYF few TRBJ1-3 TRBD1 TRBV2
TGCGCCAGCAGCCGGGCAGCGGGGGGGCCGACCGGGGAGCTGTTTTTT CASSRAAGGPTGELFF - TRBJ2-2 TRBD2 TRBV4-3
TGCAGTGCTGGACAGGTCTACGAGCAGTACTTC CSAGQVYEQYF - TRBJ2-7 TRBD1 TRBV20-1
TGTGCCAGCAGCCAACGCGATAGCGGGAGACTCGAGCAGTACTTC CASSQRDSGRLEQYF - TRBJ2-7 TRBD2 TRBV3-1/TRBV3-2
TGTGCCAGCAGCTATCCCGGGAGGGTCGGCTACACCTTC CASSYPGRVGYTF - TRBJ1-2 - TRBV5-6
TGCAGCGTTTGGACAGGGTACAATCAGCCCCAGCATTTT CSVWTGYNQPQHF few TRBJ1-5 TRBD1 TRBV29-1
TGTGCCAGCAGTGAGGACAGGAAATATGGCTACACCTTC CASSEDRKYGYTF - TRBJ1-2 TRBD1 TRBV2
TGTGCCAGCAGTCTGACAGGCTGGGAACCTAATGAGCAGTTCTTC CASSLTGWEPNEQFF once TRBJ2-1 - TRBV2
TGTGCCAGCAGCCTCCTCGGGGTAGAGCAGTACTTC CASSLLGVEQYF - TRBJ2-7 - TRBV28
TGTGCCAGCAGTTATCCGTTAGCGGGTACCACAGATACGCAGTATTTT CASSYPLAGTTDTQYF - TRBJ2-3 TRBD2 TRBV5-4
TGCGCCAGCACCGACAGGCACACCGGGGAGCTGTTTTTT CASTDRHTGELFF - TRBJ2-2 - TRBV10-1
TGTGCCAGCAGCCAATATAACCGGGGGGCTTACAATGAGCAGTTCTTC CASSQYNRGAYNEQFF - TRBJ2-1 - TRBV3-1/TRBV3-2
TGTGCCAGCAGTGATGAGGACAGGCATTCTGAAAAACTGTTTTTT CASSDEDRHSEKLFF few TRBJ1-4 TRBD1 TRBV6-1
TGTGCCAGCAGCCCCCAGGGGGTCTCCCTCCACTTT CASSPQGVSLHF - TRBJ1-6 TRBD1 TRBV28
TGTGCCATCAGTGAGTCGGCTGCAAAGACACACAATGAGCAGTTCTTC CAISESAAKTHNEQFF - TRBJ2-1 - TRBV10-3
TGTGCCAGCACCCGCGCAGGGAACAATGAGCAGTTCTTC CASTRAGNNEQFF - TRBJ2-1 - TRBV7-2
TGTGCCAGCAGCCCCGGGGGGCGGGGGACGTGGGACATTCAGTACTTC CASSPGGRGTWDIQYF - TRBJ2-4 - TRBV5-4
TGTGCCAGCAGCGTAGGGACAGGGACCCAGCCCCAGCATTTT CASSVGTGTQPQHF - TRBJ1-5 TRBD1 TRBV9
TGTGCCAGCAACAGGGGGCAAAAGGTTGGCTACACCTTC CASNRGQKVGYTF - TRBJ1-2 TRBD1 TRBV28
TGTGCCAGCAGTGATTATGGGGCGTCCTATGGCTACACCTTC CASSDYGASYGYTF - TRBJ1-2 - TRBV6-1